The 19 T cell receptor beta chains below all came from one sample that was sequenced in a study of T cell clonality in common variable immunodeficiency. The repertoire was sequenced with immunoSEQ multiplex PCR; TCRdb's copy has only in-frame clones and lacks some. The specimen has more than 35,000 clones, none found just once. Input material: peripheral blood mononuclear cells. These receptors were obtained from a person aged 18 to 70 in good health.

Comments on this clone: Read coverage stops 3 residues before the CDR3 terminus; the germline J gene supplies the remainder. This rearrangement joins TRBV7-9 to TRBJ2-4; TRBD1 agrees at 9 bases. CDR1 and CDR2 from the germline V gene are SEHNR and FQNEAQ (reference sequence). The CDR3 sequence is 13 residues long. CDR3 DNA (partial): TGTGCCAGCATCCAAGACAGGGGGGCTGGT. Its translation is CASIQDRGAG. The full CDR3 protein reads CASIQDRGAGQYF. Combining the CDR3 with reference TRBV7-9 and TRBJ2-4 gives the whole variable domain DTGVSQNPRHKITKRGQNVTFRCDPISEHNRLYWYRQTLGQGPEFLTYFQNEAQLEKSRLLSDRFSAERPKGSFSTLEIQRTEQGDSAMYLCASIQDRGAGQYFGAGTRLSVL.

There are many counts of this clone. The CDR3 goes on 3 residues after the read ends, and that part is filled in from the germline J gene. This chain links TRBV20-1 with TRBJ1-6; 7 bases agree with TRBD1. V lost 5 bases, J lost 9 bases, and 7 bases stayed unmatched. Per the germline V gene, CDR1 is DFQATT and CDR2 is SNEGSKA (reference sequence). The CDR3 runs 13 residues. CDR3 in amino acids: CSAGTRQGSPLHF. The covered CDR3 bases are TGCAGTGCTGGGACCAGACAGGGTTCACCC.

In its sample, this clone was seen many times. The sequenced fragment ends 3 residues before the CDR3 boundary, so the rest is inferred from the germline J gene. This sequence joins TRBV5-1 and TRBJ2-3; D not certain. Deletions cut 5 bases from V and 2 bases from J, with 9 bases between. The CDR3 is made up of 13 amino acids. The germline gives CDR1 SGHRS, CDR2 YFSETQ. The sequenced CDR3 bases are TGCGCCAGCAGATCCAGTCCCACAGATACG. This translates into CASRSSPTDT. The entire CDR3 sequence reads CASRSSPTDTQYF.

This clone was counted a few times. The junction shows a germline mismatch at one end, possibly a read error. The read is 3 residues too short to cover the CDR3 end, so that end is filled in from the germline J gene. Other DNA sequences in the same sample also yield this CDR3. The V and J genes are TRBV6-2 or TRBV6-3 and TRBJ1-1; 10 bases align to TRBD1. This CDR3 region has 15 residues. Germline CDR1 is MNHEY and CDR2 is SVGEGT. The CDR3 DNA, read in part, is TGCGCCACCAAAAAAAACCGGGACAGGGGATCTGAA. Amino acids: CATKKNRDRGSE. The complete CDR3 sequence is CATKKNRDRGSEAFF.

Ten or more counts support this clone. The read stops 3 residues short of the end of the CDR3; the missing end is completed from the germline J gene. The chain combines TRBV20-1 with TRBJ2-7; 11 bases match TRBD2. Trimming cost V 3 bases and J 2 bases; bases outside gene matches: 3. CDR1 DFQATT and CDR2 SNEGSKA come from the germline V gene (reference sequence). The CDR3 runs 14 residues. The CDR3 loop is CSARGSGRAYEQYF. Partial CDR3 DNA: TGCAGTGCTAGGGGTAGCGGGAGGGCCTACGAG.

This clone was detected many times. The CDR3 extends 3 residues past the end of the read, so its final part is completed from the germline J gene. The genes are TRBV7-9 and TRBJ2-1, with D unresolved. The CDR3 sequence is 14 residues long. V lost 3 bases and J lost 5, with 11 bases in between. Germline CDR1 reads SEHNR; CDR2 reads FQNEAQ (reference sequence). This CDR3 reads CASSFVTKNNEQFF. CDR3 DNA, as far as it was read: TGTGCCAGCAGCTTTGTGACAAAAAACAATGAG.

This clone was recorded at least ten times. The sequenced fragment ends 3 residues before the CDR3 boundary, so the rest is inferred from the germline J gene. J is TRBJ2-2 and V is TRBV4-2, with a possible D match to TRBD2 (6 bases). V was trimmed by 0 bases and J by 2 bases, leaving 10 bases between them. Germline CDR1 LGHNA, CDR2 YNFKEQ. The length of the CDR3 is 16 residues. CDR3 DNA, as far as it was read: TGTGCCAGCAGCCAAGAGACTAGGCTAAACACCGGGGAG. Translation: CASSQETRLNTGE. The entire CDR3 protein reads CASSQETRLNTGELFF.

This clone has ten or more counts. Coverage ceases 3 residues before the CDR3 finishes, and the germline J gene fills in the end. J is TRBJ2-7 and V is TRBV18; 7 nucleotides match TRBD1. The junction had 5 bases not matched to a gene; V was cut back by 4 bases and J by 2 bases. The CDR3 loop spans 14 amino acids. Germline assignment: CDR1 KGHSH and CDR2 LQKENI. CDR3 loop: CASSQRDSTYEQYF. The sequenced part of the CDR3 DNA is TGTGCCAGCTCACAGAGGGACAGTACCTACGAG.

This clone appeared many times. Coverage ceases 3 residues before the CDR3 finishes, and the germline J gene fills in the end. The chain combines TRBV7-9 with TRBJ2-1; possible D gene TRBD2, 7 bases. Trimming cost V 4 bases and J 6 bases, with 13 bases left between them. Germline V gene lookup returns CDR1 SEHNR and CDR2 FQNEAQ (reference sequence). The CDR3 is 14 amino acids. CDR3 sequence reads: CASSSGEGFNEQFF. Partial CDR3 DNA: TGTGCCAGCAGCTCAGGGGAGGGTTTCAATGAG.

This clone has ten or more counts. The read ends 3 residues early relative to the CDR3; the germline J gene fills the gap. The J gene is TRBJ1-5, the V gene TRBV19, with a tentative D call TRBD1 (6 bases). The CDR3 contains 14 residues. Germline lookup yields CDR1 LNHDA and CDR2 SQIVND (reference sequence). V lost 1 base to trimming and J lost 6 bases, with 10 bases between them. Partial CDR3 DNA: TGTGCCAGTAGTATAGTCTCACAGGGTCAGCCC. Translation gives CASSIVSQGQP. The whole CDR3 reads CASSIVSQGQPQHF.

This clone was seen more than once but under ten times. A read error may produce the germline difference seen at one junction end. The sample has other DNA sequences that encode this CDR3 too. CDR3 bases read: TGTGCCAGCAGCCCCAGGGCGAGCTCTGGGAACACC. Its translation: CASSPRASSGNT. The whole CDR3 is CASSPRASSGNTIYF. The chain combines TRBV7-9 with TRBJ1-3; weak D call: TRBD1 (5 bases). The read ends 3 residues early relative to the CDR3; the germline J gene fills the gap. This CDR3 contains 15 residues. Germline loops: CDR1 SEHNR, CDR2 FQNEAQ (reference sequence).

This clone was detected many times. Read data end 3 residues before the CDR3 end; the end is taken from the germline J gene. The chain combines TRBV20-1 with TRBJ2-7; a weak D match, TRBD1 (6 bases). Looked up from germline, CDR1 is DFQATT and CDR2 is SNEGSKA (reference sequence). Trimming took off 7 bases at V and 0 bases at J, with 13 bases between the two ends. The CDR3 runs to 13 residues. CDR3 loop: CSVRNRDSYEQYF. The part of the CDR3 DNA that was read is TGCAGTGTCCGGAACAGGGACTCCTACGAG.

There are many counts of this clone. The read terminates 3 residues before the CDR3 end, so the remaining end is supplied by the germline J gene. The chain combines TRBV30 with TRBJ2-1; D call uncertain. CDR1 GTSNPN and CDR2 SVGIG come from the germline V gene (reference sequence). CDR3 size: 15 residues. Trimming left V 4 bases short and J 4 bases short, with 17 bases between. The CDR3 loop is CAWTSPWAKYNEQFF. Partial CDR3 DNA: TGTGCCTGGACCTCTCCCTGGGCAAAATACAATGAG.

Many counts were recorded for this clone. The CDR3 end is not reached by the read, which stops 3 residues before it; the germline J gene fills it in. The chain has TRBV20-1 and TRBJ2-3, with TRBD2 matching 10 bases. V gave up 5 bases and J gave up 5 bases; unmatched junction bases: 7. The CDR3 spans 14 residues. Germline lookup yields CDR1 DFQATT and CDR2 SNEGSKA (reference sequence). The CDR3 DNA, read in part, is TGCAGTGCTCGCAGCGGGGGGGAAATAGATACG. It encodes CSARSGGEIDT. The full CDR3 reads CSARSGGEIDTQYF.

This clone was seen at least ten times. The DNA ends 3 residues before the CDR3 does, and the rest of the CDR3 is filled in from the germline J gene. The gene calls are TRBV11-1 and TRBJ2-5, with 8 bases matching TRBD1. The CDR3 has 15 residues. V dropped 5 bases and J dropped 3; count of bases not matched to a gene: 8. Germline V gene sequence: CDR1 SGHAT, CDR2 FQDESV (reference sequence). CDR3: CASSVSGTGEETQYF. The DNA read from the CDR3 is TGTGCCAGCAGCGTATCGGGGACAGGCGAAGAGACC.

This clone appeared many times. The read ends 3 residues early relative to the CDR3; the germline J gene fills the gap. The chain recombines TRBV12-3 or TRBV12-4 with TRBJ2-3, with 10 bases lining up with TRBD1. J was trimmed by 7 bases and V by 3 bases; bases with no gene match: 10. The CDR3 extends over 16 amino acids. The CDR3 here is CASSLGQGSFGNTQYF. The covered CDR3 bases are TGTGCCAGCAGTTTGGGACAGGGGAGTTTTGGGAATACG.

This clone was seen many times. With the read ending 3 residues before the CDR3 end, the germline J gene is used to fill in that end. The rearrangement uses TRBV20-1 and TRBJ2-7; maybe TRBD1 (6 bases). CDR1 is DFQATT, CDR2 SNEGSKA, per germline (reference sequence). V was shortened by 6 bases and J by 6 bases, with 15 bases between the two germline ends. This CDR3 contains 12 residues. The chain's CDR3 is CSAPGVRREQYF. The part of the CDR3 DNA that was read is TGCAGTGCACCAGGGGTCCGGCGCGAG.

This clone was detected many times. CDR3 sequence reads: CASSPQRGSYNEQFF. The sequenced CDR3 bases are TGTGCCAGCAGTCCCCAGCGGGGCTCCTACAATGAG. The chain combines TRBV12-3 or TRBV12-4 with TRBJ2-1; TRBD2 agrees at 7 bases. The read terminates 3 residues before the CDR3 end, so the remaining end is supplied by the germline J gene. J lost 0 bases, V lost 5 bases, and 4 bases had no gene match. This CDR3 contains 15 residues.

This clone has a count of ten or more. The missing CDR3 end, 3 residues past where the read stops, is filled in from the germline J gene. The genes are TRBV28 and TRBJ1-2; 7 bases map to TRBD1. This CDR3 has 13 residues. Losses at the gene ends were 10 bases for V and 7 bases for J; bases not matched to a gene: 12. Germline assignment: CDR1 MDHEN and CDR2 SYDVKM. The DNA read from the CDR3 is TGTGCCAACAAGGACGCAGGGGGAGGTGGC. Translation gives CANKDAGGGG. The CDR3 as a whole reads CANKDAGGGGYTF.